These 13 T cell receptor beta chains originate from one sample sequenced in a study of response to subunit inactivated influenza vaccine. TCRdb called the RT-PCR reads again in MiXCR, with one record for every CDR3 protein. This sample has around 520,000 distinct CDR3 sequences, with about 10% found just once. The sample consisted of PBMCs from blood, taken on the day of vaccination. Receptors were obtained from a man in his fifties or sixties who received an inactivated influenza vaccine.

This clonotype was counted between two and nine times. The rearrangement uses TRBV3-1 and TRBJ1-6; perhaps TRBD1 as D (5 bases). The CDR3 has 18 amino acids. Germline-derived CDR1 and CDR2 are LGHDT and YNNKEL (reference sequence). Trimming took off 0 bases at V and 0 bases at J, with 12 bases between the two ends. The CDR3 sequence is CASSQDQRGSSYNSPLHF. In DNA, the CDR3 is TGTGCCAGCAGCCAAGATCAACGGGGGAGCTCCTATAATTCACCCCTCCACTTT.

The chain carries TRBV12-3 or TRBV12-4 and TRBJ1-5; unclear D gene. Trimming stripped 1 base from V and 6 bases from J, with 10 bases between. The CDR3 covers 14 residues. The CDR3, as DNA: TGTGCCAGCAGTTTAGACGCCCCTCTTCAGCCCCAGCATTTT. Its translation is CASSLDAPLQPQHF.

This clonotype was observed at least ten times. This chain connects TRBV7-6 to TRBJ2-1; 10 bases align to TRBD2. The CDR3 consists of 16 residues. Germline CDR1 and CDR2: SGHVS and FNYEAQ. Losses at the gene ends were 5 bases for V and 2 bases for J; bases not matched to a gene: 6. This CDR3 is CASSTGTSAAYNEQFF. Here the CDR3 DNA reads TGTGCCAGCAGCACGGGGACTAGCGCTGCCTACAATGAGCAGTTCTTC.

V usage is TRBV12-3 or TRBV12-4 and J usage is TRBJ1-4; D not resolved. V was cut by 2 bases and J by 5 bases, with 9 bases left in between. The CDR3 is 14 amino acids. The CDR3 DNA is TGTGCCAGCAGTTTAATGCGATCGAATGAAAAACTGTTTTTT. Protein product: CASSLMRSNEKLFF.

This rearrangement joins TRBV27 to TRBJ1-2; 7 bases map to TRBD1. The V and J ends lost 5 bases and 8 bases, in that order; junction bases with no gene match: 8. Germline V gene lookup returns CDR1 MNHEY and CDR2 SMNVEV (reference sequence). CDR3 size: 13 residues. The chain's CDR3 is CASSTRDSGGYTF. The CDR3 bases are TGTGCCAGCAGTACTCGGGACAGCGGAGGCTACACCTTC.

The chain uses TRBV12-3 or TRBV12-4 and TRBJ2-5; D may match TRBD1 or TRBD2 (5 bases each). CDR3 length equals 13 residues. Trimming removed 6 bases at V and 4 bases at J, with 12 bases between. This chain's CDR3 is CASSYRGAETQYF. CDR3 sequence (DNA): TGTGCCAGCAGCTACCGAGGGGCAGAGACCCAGTACTTC.

The rearrangement joins TRBV2 to TRBJ2-7, with 9 bases lining up with TRBD1. CDR1 and CDR2 (germline): SNHLY, FYNNEI. J was trimmed by 0 bases and V by 6 bases; bases with no gene match: 3. This CDR3 is 14 amino acids long. The CDR3 nucleotides are TGTGCCAGCAGAGGACAGGGGAGCTCCTACGAGCAGTACTTC. Its protein product is CASRGQGSSYEQYF.

This clonotype was observed a handful of times. The chain uses TRBV11-1 and TRBJ2-7; D gene unclear. Germline CDR1 and CDR2: SGHAT and FQDESV (reference sequence). The CDR3 is made up of 14 amino acids. V was trimmed by 5 bases and J by 3 bases, leaving 14 bases between them. As DNA, the CDR3 is TGTGCCAGCAGCCCGAACCGGGCCTACTACGAGCAGTACTTC. Protein sequence: CASSPNRAYYEQYF. Together with reference TRBV11-1 and TRBJ2-7, the CDR3 gives the full variable domain: EAEVAQSPRYKITEKSQAVAFWCDPISGHATLYWYRQILGQGPELLVQFQDESVVDDSQLPKDRFSAERLKGVDSTLKIQPAELGDSAMYLCASSPNRAYYEQYFGPGTRLTVT.

The J gene is TRBJ2-5, the V gene TRBV11-2, with 7 bases lining up with TRBD1. The germline V gene has CDR1 SGHAT and CDR2 FQNNGV. J lost 9 bases, V lost 0 bases, and 4 bases had no gene match. The CDR3 runs 13 residues. Here the CDR3 DNA reads TGTGCCAGCAGCTTAGAGACAGGGCGGGCCCAGTACTTC. This translates into CASSLETGRAQYF.

The V call is TRBV10-3, the J call TRBJ2-7; no reliable D call. CDR3 size: 12 residues. Germline V gives CDR1 ENHRY, CDR2 SYGVKD. Trimming pared 3 bases from V and 4 bases from J, leaving 7 bases between. CDR3 nucleotides: TGTGCCATCAGTGATGGGCCATACGAGCAGTACTTC. This translates into CAISDGPYEQYF.

This clonotype came up many times. The rearrangement links TRBV27 to TRBJ2-1; unclear D gene. The CDR3 runs to 13 residues. Trimming cost V 2 bases and J 4 bases, with 6 bases left between them. Germline CDR1 MNHEY, CDR2 SMNVEV (reference sequence). CDR3 DNA: TGTGCCAGCAGTTTAACACCTTACAATGAGCAGTTCTTC. Amino acids: CASSLTPYNEQFF.

This sequence joins TRBV10-3 and TRBJ2-1, with D possibly being TRBD1 (6 bases). The CDR3 is 14 residues long. Germline V gene data show CDR1 as ENHRY and CDR2 as SYGVKD. V lost 6 bases and J 4 bases, leaving 13 bases between the germline ends. CDR3 coding DNA: TGTGCCATCAGAGGACAGATAAATTACAATGAGCAGTTCTTC. This sequence encodes CAIRGQINYNEQFF.

This clonotype was counted once. Being one base from a much bigger clone, this may be a read error. The chain joins TRBV6-5 to TRBJ2-1; 8 bases are a match to TRBD1. The J call is in doubt because the DNA end fits TRBJ2-7 better. The CDR3 has 15 amino acids. From germline, CDR1 is MNHEY and CDR2 SVGAGI. CDR3 protein: CASSYIRGRPNEQYF. CDR3 DNA sequence: TGTGCCAGCAGTTACATCAGGGGGCGTCCCAATGAGCAGTACTTC.